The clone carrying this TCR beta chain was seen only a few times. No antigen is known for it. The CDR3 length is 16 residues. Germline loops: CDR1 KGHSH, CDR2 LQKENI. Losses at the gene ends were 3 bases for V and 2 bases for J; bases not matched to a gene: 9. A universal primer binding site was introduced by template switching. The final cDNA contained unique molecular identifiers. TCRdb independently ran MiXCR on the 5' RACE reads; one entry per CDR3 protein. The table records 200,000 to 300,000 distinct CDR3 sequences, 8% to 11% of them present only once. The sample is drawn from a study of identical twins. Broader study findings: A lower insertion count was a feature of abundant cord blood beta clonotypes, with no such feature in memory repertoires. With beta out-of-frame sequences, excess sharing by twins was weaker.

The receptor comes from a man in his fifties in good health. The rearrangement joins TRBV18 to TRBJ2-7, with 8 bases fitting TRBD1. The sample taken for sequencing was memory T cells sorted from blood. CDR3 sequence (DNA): TGTGCCAGCTCACCCGGGACAGGATTAATCGCCTACGAGCAGTACTTC. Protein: CASSPGTGLIAYEQYF.